The source of this TCR beta chain is a study of cytomegalovirus exposure and HLA in healthy donors. Overall study: The early release's HLA-typed donors yielded 70 million to 85 million unique TCRs.

Amplification used 60 Vbeta primers and 13 Jbeta primers. Assay used: immunoSEQ multiplex PCR; TCRdb lists only in-frame clones, some missing. The data show about 190,000 clones, with approximately 81% seen just once and around 0.26% held by the top ten. Only one count was recorded for this clone. What it binds is unknown. The germline V gene encodes CDR1 SGHDN and CDR2 FVKESK. The germline V and J ends were trimmed by 4 bases and 0 bases, with 10 bases remaining between them. This CDR3 comprises 15 residues. Regarding the study as a whole: The only immune exposure information that was available was CMV serostatus. Per a later analysis, 18,000 or so TCR beta sequences showed association with HLA alleles at 0.05 false discovery rate. Previously analyzed data showed that most TCR beta V segments were productive at a frequency of about 87% or about 30%.

V and J are TRBV14 and TRBJ1-3; D unresolved. Sequencing input: PBMCs. The clonotype comes from a boy younger than 18 in good health and CMV-seronegative. Written as DNA, the CDR3 is TGTGCCAGCAGCCGCCAAGCGTTCTCTGGAAACACCATATATTTT. It codes for CASSRQAFSGNTIYF. The complete variable domain, with remaining parts taken from reference TRBV14 and TRBJ1-3, reads EAGVTQFPSHSVIEKGQTVTLRCDPISGHDNLYWYRRVMGKEIKFLLHFVKESKQDESGMPNNRFLAERTGGTYSTLKVQPAELEDSGVYFCASSRQAFSGNTIYFGEGSWLTVV.